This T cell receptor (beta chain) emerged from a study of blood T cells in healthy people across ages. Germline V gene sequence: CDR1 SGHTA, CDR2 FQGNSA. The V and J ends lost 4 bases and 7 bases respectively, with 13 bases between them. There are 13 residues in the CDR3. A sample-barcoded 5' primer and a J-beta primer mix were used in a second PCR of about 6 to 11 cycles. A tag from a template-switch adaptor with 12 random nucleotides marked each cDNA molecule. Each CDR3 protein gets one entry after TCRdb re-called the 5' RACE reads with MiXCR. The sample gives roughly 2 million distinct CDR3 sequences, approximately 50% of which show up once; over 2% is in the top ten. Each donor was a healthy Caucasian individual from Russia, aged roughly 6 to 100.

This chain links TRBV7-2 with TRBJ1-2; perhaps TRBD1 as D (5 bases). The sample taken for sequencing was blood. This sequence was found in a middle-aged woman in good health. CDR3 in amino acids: CASSSRQGAGYTF. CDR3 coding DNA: TGTGCCAGCAGCTCCCGGCAGGGCGCTGGCTACACCTTC.